These 5 T cell receptor beta chains originate from one sample sequenced in a study of OX40 agonist ivuxolimab in advanced cancers. Only in-frame clones appear in the TCRdb table, and some are missing; sequencing was by immunoSEQ multiplex PCR. The sample includes some 71,000 clones, 84% of them seen just once. Sequencing used CD4+ or CD8+ T cells sorted from blood, obtained in a trial of the OX40 agonist ivuxolimab. These TCRs come from an adult with an advanced solid tumor such as melanoma, head and neck, liver or kidney cancer.

The V call is TRBV28, the J call TRBJ2-7; TRBD1 aligns across 7 bases. With V trimmed by 10 bases and J by 1 base, 4 bases remained unmatched. Germline V gene data show CDR1 as MDHEN and CDR2 as SYDVKM. The CDR3 contains 12 residues. CDR3 sequence (DNA): TGTGCCATAAGGACAGGTTCCTACGAGCAGTACTTC. It translates to CAIRTGSYEQYF.

The sample holds a few counts of this clone. This rearrangement joins TRBV7-2 to TRBJ1-5; no reliable D call. Trimming left V 2 bases short and J 4 bases short, with 12 bases between. CDR3 length equals 15 residues. From germline, CDR1 is SGHTA and CDR2 FQGNSA. The CDR3: CASSLWNGGNQPQHF. The CDR3 DNA follows: TGTGCCAGCAGCTTATGGAACGGCGGGAATCAGCCCCAGCATTTT.

This chain links TRBV7-2 with TRBJ2-3; the match to TRBD2 covers 11 bases. The CDR3 extends over 15 amino acids. V was pared by 7 bases and J by 0 bases, with 3 bases of the junction left unmatched. Per the germline V gene, CDR1 is SGHTA and CDR2 is FQGNSA. Written as DNA, the CDR3 is TGTGCCAGCACCCGGACTAGCGGGAGCACAGATACGCAGTATTTT. Amino acids: CASTRTSGSTDTQYF.

The rearrangement uses TRBV30 and TRBJ2-6, with D perhaps TRBD1 (5 bases). Germline values: CDR1 GTSNPN, CDR2 SVGIG (reference sequence). Trimming stripped 2 bases from V and 3 bases from J, with 8 bases between. CDR3 length: 14 residues. CDR3 nucleotide sequence: TGTGCCTGGAGTTCTCAGGGTGGGGCCAACGTCCTGACTTTC. It encodes CAWSSQGGANVLTF.

V and J are TRBV6-6 and TRBJ1-5, with 10 bases identical to TRBD1. CDR1 MNHNY and CDR2 SVGAGI come from the germline V gene (reference sequence). This CDR3 is built from 15 residues. V gave up 6 bases and J gave up 4 bases; unmatched junction bases: 6. CDR3 sequence (DNA): TGTGCCAGCAGCCCGGGACAGGGGAAGAATCAGCCCCAGCATTTT. Amino acids: CASSPGQGKNQPQHF.